This T cell receptor beta chain was retrieved from a study of blood T cell repertoires in COVID-19. Overall study: Acute-phase and convalescent COVID-19 samples originated in the United States, Italy and Spain. PBMCs, B-cell-depleted T cells, or T cells were the source of the cDNA or gDNA that made up the material.

Measured with immunoSEQ multiplex PCR; TCRdb has only the in-frame clones, and not every one. The data show around 130,000 clones, over 80% seen once. V dropped 3 bases and J dropped 5 bases, with 14 bases sitting between them. CDR1 and CDR2 (germline): DFQATT, SNEGSKA (reference sequence). The CDR3 extends over 13 amino acids. The rearrangement links TRBV20-1 to TRBJ2-7; TRBD2 might be the D (7 bases). The sequence was obtained from a man aged 40-49 years with active or convalescent COVID-19. Source material: peripheral blood. The CDR3 sequence: CSASRGAEDEQYF. The CDR3 nucleotides are TGCAGTGCTAGTCGGGGGGCAGAGGACGAGCAGTACTTC.